This TCR beta chain was obtained from a study of blood T cells in healthy people across ages. Study as a whole: Researchers report that template switching captured about one barcoded beta molecule per two T cells.

Sample-barcoded 5' priming and a J-beta primer mix drove a second PCR of roughly 7 to 11 cycles. A 12-random-nucleotide template-switch adaptor tagged each cDNA molecule. MiXCR was run by TCRdb on the 5' RACE reads, yielding one entry per CDR3 protein. In the table there are approximately 690,000 distinct CDR3 sequences, about 43% of which are singletons. The CDR3 sequence is 17 residues long. The junction had 9 bases not matched to a gene; V was cut back by 1 base and J by 4 bases. Germline V lookup: CDR1 MGHDK, CDR2 SYGVNS. The extraction recovered at least 5.5 micrograms of total RNA per sample. The rearrangement uses TRBV25-1 and TRBJ2-3; 9 nucleotides align to TRBD2. Sequencing was done on a sample of blood. The origin of this receptor is a man aged 80 or over in good health. The DNA for the CDR3 is TGTGCCAGCAGTGAATGGTCGGGCGGGGGGGCCCCAGATACGCAGTATTTT. Translating gives CASSEWSGGGAPDTQYF.